This T cell receptor (beta chain) was recorded in a study of spatial heterogeneity in lung cancer. Study context: Detected sequences consistently included more beta-chain ones than alpha-chain ones.

Germline CDR1 and CDR2: SQVTM and ANQGSEA. Deletions cut 7 bases from V and 2 bases from J, with 11 bases between. This CDR3 has 12 residues. The sample's time point: sample taken at primary tumor resection. Unsorted whole RNA from tumor, nontumor lung or frozen PBMC underwent sequencing. One entry per CDR3 protein, called by TCRdb with MiXCR from the 5' RACE reads. The sample lists about 5,000 distinct CDR3 sequences, just under 3% occurring once. By its share, this clonotype is medium-sized. The clonotype originates from a male donor with early-stage non-small cell lung cancer. Sequenced here: normal lung tissue next to the tumor, sampled at surgery. This rearrangement joins TRBV29-1 to TRBJ1-1; no firm D call. The CDR3 DNA follows: TGCAGCGGATCGGGCTTAAACACTGAAGCTTTCTTT. It yields the protein CSGSGLNTEAFF. The full variable domain, in which reference TRBV29-1 and TRBJ1-1 provide the parts outside the CDR3, is SAVISQKPSRDICQRGTSLTIQCQVDSQVTMMFWYRQQPGQSLTLIATANQGSEATYESGFVIDKFPISRPNLTFSTLTVSNMSPEDSSIYLCSGSGLNTEAFFGQGTRLTVV.